This T cell receptor beta chain was observed in a study of T cell changes during pregnancy in multiple sclerosis. V was trimmed by 2 bases and J by 14 bases, leaving 17 bases between them. Germline CDR1 GTSNPN, CDR2 SVGIG (reference sequence). This CDR3 has 12 amino acids. Some clones are missing from TCRdb's copy, which holds only in-frame ones; the method was immunoSEQ multiplex PCR. The sample includes roughly 40,000 clones, less than 90% seen only once; the top ten take around 0.7%. The material was CD4+ T cells from peripheral blood mononuclear cells, obtained before pregnancy. This TCR was recovered from a female donor with multiple sclerosis, enrolled in a pregnancy study. The chain links TRBV30 to TRBJ2-3, with a tentative D call TRBD1 (6 bases). The CDR3 bases are TGTGCCTGGAGTCTACGACAGGAGTTGCGGTATTTT. This translates into CAWSLRQELRYF.